This record looks at one T cell receptor (beta chain) sequence and its context. Its antigen remains unidentified. This record belongs to a study of lymphopenia after photon versus proton radiotherapy. TCRdb's copy holds only in-frame clones and misses some; the assay was immunoSEQ multiplex PCR. The table has some 17,000 clones, roughly 84% seen once. Study-wide findings and caveats: Post-nadir diversity loss with photons came from oligoclonal expansion, particularly CD8+ Temra cells.

CDR3 length: 12 residues. The V gene's germline CDR1 is SNHLY and CDR2 FYNNEI. Trimming took 8 bases from V and 7 from J; bases not matched to a gene: 8. The sequenced sample was peripheral blood, obtained from a patient treated with proton-based radiotherapy. V is TRBV2 and J is TRBJ2-7, with 7 positions matching TRBD1. This clonotype originated in a man aged 70-80 years with pancreatic cancer. The CDR3 nucleotides read TGTGCCAGCGCAGGACAGGTTCGAGAGCAGTACTTC. The encoded protein is CASAGQVREQYF.